This T cell receptor (beta chain) was recorded in a study of CD8+ T cells in alopecia areata. Whole-study results and caveats: Clonality exceeded that of normal scalp in lesional scalp, most notably in alopecia totalis/universalis. Resident alphabeta T-cell populations of normal skin are likewise subject to sequencing in scalp samples.

cDNA serving as the sequencing template came from extracted, reverse transcribed RNA. Produced via immunoSEQ multiplex PCR; TCRdb's table is partial and in-frame only. The sample gives 90,000 to 130,000 clones, 55% to 70% of which show up once; 23% is in the top ten. With respect to this clone: Its target is not known.

Individuals with alopecia areata gave both lesional scalp punch biopsies and peripheral blood for collection. The germline V and J ends were trimmed by 3 bases and 0 bases, with 5 bases remaining between them. Germline V gene lookup returns CDR1 MNHEY and CDR2 SMNVEV (reference sequence). This CDR3 spans 13 amino acids. This chain joins TRBV27 and TRBJ1-1, with D unclear. The sequence was obtained from a human donor with alopecia areata. What was sequenced was NKG2D-low CD8+ T cells sorted from blood. CDR3: CASSFQMNTEAFF. The CDR3 DNA reads as TGTGCCAGCAGTTTTCAGATGAACACTGAAGCTTTCTTT.